The next 5 T cell receptor beta chains were all read from a single sample in a study of T-cell memory formation after mild COVID-19 (dated by TCRdb to the early 2020s). Libraries were prepared through 5' RACE. TCRdb records Illumina NovaSeq 6000 as the sequencer. The raw public data were reprocessed by TCRdb itself: fastp quality trimming at Q25, MiXCR clonotype calling, in-frame beta chains only. All rows with the same CDR3 protein become a single entry with the most common DNA and genes. Present in this sample are around 320,000 distinct CDR3 sequences, 28% of which were seen just once. Roughly 12% of the sample lies in the top ten. The sequenced sample was PBMCs or a T cell subset sorted from them (not recorded which). The receptor source for this set is an adult woman who had mild COVID-19 (a few samples of this study predate the infection). The sample titles of this study are shuffled in the database, so cell type and time point are left out; the donor was told from shared clones.

This clonotype came up a few times. The V gene is TRBV24-1, the J gene TRBJ2-5; TRBD1 agrees at 7 bases. After removal of 2 bases from V and 7 bases from J, the junction contained 12 bases not matched to a gene. The length of the CDR3 is 16 residues. Germline V lookup: CDR1 KGHDR, CDR2 SFDVKD. The CDR3 reads CATSDSQPGQIGTQYF. CDR3 nucleotides: TGTGCCACCAGTGATTCCCAACCGGGACAGATAGGGACCCAGTACTTC.

The chain joins TRBV7-3 to TRBJ2-7; TRBD2 agrees at 8 bases. The V and J ends lost 8 bases and 1 base, in that order; junction bases with no gene match: 7. Germline-derived CDR1 and CDR2 are SGHTA and FQGTGA. The CDR3 consists of 14 residues. Here the CDR3 reads CASALAGRSYEQYF. CDR3 nucleotide sequence: TGTGCCAGCGCGCTAGCGGGTCGATCCTACGAGCAGTACTTC.

This clonotype was recorded a few times. CDR3 nucleotide sequence: TGTGCCAGCAGTTTATTTGGGCCATCCTACGAGCAGTACTTC. Residues: CASSLFGPSYEQYF. The chain is built from TRBV27 and TRBJ2-7; no firm D call. The V and J ends lost 1 base and 1 base respectively, with 8 bases between them. Germline CDR1 and CDR2: MNHEY and SMNVEV (reference sequence). This CDR3 is 14 amino acids long.

This chain links TRBV15 with TRBJ1-1, with a tentative D call TRBD1 (6 bases). CDR1 is LNHNV and CDR2 is YYDKDF in the germline V gene (reference sequence). The CDR3 has 17 amino acids. V was shortened by 1 base and J by 0 bases, with 15 bases between the two germline ends. Here the CDR3 reads CATSRVRGRGMNTEAFF. Written as DNA, the CDR3 is TGTGCCACCAGCAGAGTTCGGGGGCGAGGCATGAACACTGAAGCTTTCTTT. The variable domain in full, with the rest retrieved from reference TRBV15 and TRBJ1-1, is DAMVIQNPRYQVTQFGKPVTLSCSQTLNHNVMYWYQQKSSQAPKLLFHYYDKDFNNEADTPDNFQSRRPNTSFCFLDIRSPGLGDTAMYLCATSRVRGRGMNTEAFFGQGTRLTVV.

This clonotype was counted once. This chain connects TRBV12-3 or TRBV12-4 to TRBJ1-5; TRBD1 matches 10 bases. J lost 9 bases, V lost 7 bases, and 12 bases had no gene match. This CDR3 contains 15 residues. This chain's CDR3 is CASTLGDRGPTPQHF. Here the CDR3 DNA reads TGTGCCAGCACCTTAGGGGACAGGGGCCCAACGCCCCAGCATTTT.